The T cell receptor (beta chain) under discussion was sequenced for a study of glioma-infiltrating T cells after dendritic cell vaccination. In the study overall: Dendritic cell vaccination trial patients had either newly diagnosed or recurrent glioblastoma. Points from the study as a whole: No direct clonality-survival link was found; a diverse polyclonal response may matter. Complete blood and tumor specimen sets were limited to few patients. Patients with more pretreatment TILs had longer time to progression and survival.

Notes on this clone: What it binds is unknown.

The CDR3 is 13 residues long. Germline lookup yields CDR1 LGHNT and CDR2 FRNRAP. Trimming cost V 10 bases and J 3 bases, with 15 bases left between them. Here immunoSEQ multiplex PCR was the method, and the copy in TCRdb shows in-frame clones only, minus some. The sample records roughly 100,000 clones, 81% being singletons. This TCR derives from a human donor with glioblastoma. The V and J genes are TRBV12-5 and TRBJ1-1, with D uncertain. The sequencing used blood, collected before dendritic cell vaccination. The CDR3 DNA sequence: TGTGCTATTGGCCTCGAGGCTGACACTGAAGCTTTCTTT. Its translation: CAIGLEADTEAFF.